In this sample, the clone carrying this T cell receptor (beta chain) turned up a few times. Its antigen is currently unknown. Treatment given: roughly 10-day PBMC culture with coronavirus spike peptide pools or control peptides (ViraFEST assay). Once peptide pools had expanded antigen-specific T cells, ViraFEST sequenced TCRs. This sample stems from a study of vaccination and CD4 T cells after COVID-19. Study-wide results and caveats: A nonsignificant rise from about 20 to 38 was seen in the median number of SARS-CoV-2-reactive clonotypes.

Looked up from germline, CDR1 is MNHEY and CDR2 is SVGEGT. Germline trimming cut 7 bases from V and 5 bases from J; bases unmatched to any gene: 13. The CDR3 covers 16 residues. CD4+ T cells that had been cultured provided DNA sequenced with the Oncomine TCR Beta short-read assay. TCRdb called the PCR reads again in MiXCR, with one record for every CDR3 protein. The sample lists approximately 13,000 distinct CDR3 sequences; around half were seen once. The chain links TRBV6-2 or TRBV6-3 to TRBJ2-2; 7 bases fit TRBD2. The origin of this receptor is a human donor who had recovered from COVID-19. Sequencing used CD4+ T cells from blood, cultured in vitro. DNA for the CDR3: TGTGCCAGCAAAACTATGGCTAGCGGAGGAACCGGGGAGCTGTTTTTT. Amino acid sequence: CASKTMASGGTGELFF.